This T cell receptor (beta chain) was identified during a study of cytomegalovirus exposure and HLA in healthy donors. V was pared by 0 bases and J by 5 bases, with 14 bases between. Germline V gives CDR1 SGHRS, CDR2 YFSETQ. This CDR3 comprises 15 residues. Study-wide findings and caveats: The study labeled 170 or so TCR beta chains cytomegalovirus-associated. The authors later found HLA-associated TCR beta chains more clonally expanded than equally common others. The productive fraction for most TCR beta V segments was about 87% or about 30% in an earlier analysis. One variant, a missense change in DCLRE1C, was linked in a later analysis to TCR beta V- and J-gene trimming.

The PCR ran on 60 Vbeta and 13 Jbeta primers. Assay: immunoSEQ multiplex PCR; the TCRdb copy retains only in-frame clones and omits some. The sample has 140,000 to 150,000 clones; roughly a tenth are singletons. This clone was found a few times. Its antigen is currently unknown. The clonotype was recovered from a male donor in good health and CMV-seronegative. The sequenced sample consisted of PBMCs. This sequence joins TRBV5-1 and TRBJ1-2, with D possibly matching TRBD1 (5 bases). CDR3 residues: CASSLVLDSPYGYTF. The CDR3 coding sequence is TGCGCCAGCAGCTTGGTACTCGACAGTCCATATGGCTACACCTTC.